This TCR beta chain was documented in a study of regulatory T cells in long-lasting Graves disease. Study-wide results and limits: Among samples with persistent disease, TRBV28, TRBJ1-2 and TRBJ2-5 were favored. Persistent patients shared 2,500 to 3,000 public clonotypes among themselves. Newly diagnosed patients shared fewer, at under 1,000.

Time point specified: persistent/refractory GD, antithyroid drugs over 5 years with positive TRAb. Isolated PBMC RNA provided the starting material for the TCR library. Trimming removed 3 bases from V and 0 bases from J, with 8 bases in between. Germline CDR1 MNHEY, CDR2 SMNVEV (reference sequence). There are 14 residues in the CDR3. Libraries of TCR beta came from iRepertoire HTBI primers plus Arm-PCR of CDR3 regions. MiXCR was run by TCRdb on the multiplex PCR reads, yielding one entry per CDR3 protein. The table records about 660,000 distinct CDR3 sequences, 30% of them present only once. Worth noting for this clonotype: Its matching antigen is unknown. With a much larger clone just one base away, this may be a read error.

The source is a female donor with Graves disease. The sample in question was peripheral blood mononuclear cells (PBMCs), obtained when the disease was refractory, from a patient treated with antithyroid drugs. V is TRBV27 and J is TRBJ1-1; D unclear. The CDR3 DNA sequence: TGTGCCAGCAGTTTTGGGCCGGTGAACACTGAAGCTTTCTTT. This sequence encodes CASSFGPVNTEAFF.